Listed here is a single TCR beta chain. The source of the sample is a study of blood T cell repertoires in COVID-19. Looking at the study overall: The United States, Italy and Spain supplied acute and convalescent COVID-19 samples. Nucleic acid was either cDNA or gDNA, and it came from T cells, B-cell-depleted T cells, or PBMCs.

In the source study's methods: Amplification with reference gene primers provided the estimates of nucleated cell counts. Libraries were prepared by immunoSEQ multiplex PCR; TCRdb keeps only in-frame clonotypes and omits some of them. V and J calls and clone size are those listed in that table; D and trimming were worked out from the DNA. The data hold some 220,000 clones, with around four fifths observed a single time. The specimen sequenced was peripheral blood. The receptor comes from a man aged 45 to 65 with acute or convalescent COVID-19.

The DNA for the CDR3 is TGTGCCAGCAGTTACTGGCGGGAGACTTACAATGAGCAGTTCTTC. This translates into CASSYWRETYNEQFF. The chain employs TRBV6-5 and TRBJ2-1; TRBD2 matches at 7 bases. The V gene's germline CDR1 is MNHEY and CDR2 SVGAGI. The CDR3 has 15 residues. V shed 1 base and J 4 bases; nucleotides not matched to a gene: 4.